The entry below gives a single T cell receptor beta chain sequence along with its context. Trimming cost V 4 bases and J 0 bases, with 15 bases left between them. Germline assignment: CDR1 SGHKS and CDR2 YYEKEE (reference sequence). The CDR3 totals 16 residues. These data come from a study of T cells in Graves' hyperthyroidism and ophthalmopathy. Amplified regions were TCR beta CDR3 sequences from RNA transcripts. HTBI primers were the set used in a first-round RT-PCR of the TCR CDR3. TCRdb re-analysed the multiplex PCR reads in MiXCR, keeping a single row per CDR3 protein. The sample has roughly 700,000 distinct CDR3 sequences, roughly 15% seen once; the top ten hold approximately 10%.

This TCR came from a woman under 30 with Graves' hyperthyroidism. The rearrangement joins TRBV5-5 to TRBJ2-3; D is perhaps TRBD1 or TRBD2 (5 bases each). Sequences were obtained from blood. The CDR3 bases are TGTGCCAGCAGCATTTGGGACGGAACTAGCACAGATACGCAGTATTTT. As protein: CASSIWDGTSTDTQYF.